Shown below are 28 T cell receptor beta chains from a single sample sequenced in a study of control samples from healthy donors and cancer patients. Sequencing used immunoSEQ multiplex PCR; TCRdb keeps in-frame clones, though not all of them. The table records about 120,000 clones, around 87% of them present only once. Sequenced sample: blood. These TCRs come from a young man in good health.

The chain is built from TRBV10-2 and TRBJ2-5; 9 positions agree with TRBD2. V trimming: 6 bases; J trimming: 3 bases; junction bases outside the gene matches: 23. This CDR3 is 20 amino acids long. The germline V gene encodes CDR1 WSHSY and CDR2 SAAADI. The CDR3 spells CASRRGGMRGGTGQKETQYF. The CDR3 DNA reads TGCGCCAGCAGAAGGGGTGGTATGCGGGGGGGCACAGGTCAGAAAGAGACCCAGTACTTC.

The gene calls are TRBV3-1 (or the pseudogene TRBV3-2) and TRBJ2-3, with 9 bases fitting TRBD1. Germline values: CDR1 LGHDT, CDR2 YNNKEL (reference sequence). There are 18 residues in the CDR3. The ends lost 2 bases at V and 6 bases at J; junction bases unmatched: 15. CDR3 nucleotide sequence: TGTGCCAGCAGCCAACCCGGGACAGGGATTACCGGCGGCGATACGCAGTATTTT. It translates to CASSQPGTGITGGDTQYF.

This clone was picked up one time. The chain carries TRBV2 and TRBJ1-2; perhaps TRBD1 as D (5 bases). V gave up 6 bases and J gave up 6 bases, with 14 bases separating them. The CDR3 length is 13 residues. Germline loops: CDR1 SNHLY, CDR2 FYNNEI. The CDR3 here is CASRDSVEDGYTF. In DNA, the CDR3 is TGTGCCAGCAGAGACAGCGTTGAGGATGGCTACACCTTC.

The rearrangement links TRBV15 to TRBJ2-1; 8 bases map to TRBD2. The CDR3 has 15 amino acids. V gave up 8 bases and J gave up 2 bases; unmatched junction bases: 8. Germline-derived CDR1 and CDR2 are LNHNV and YYDKDF (reference sequence). CDR3 sequence reads: CATRSAAGAYNEQFF. The CDR3 nucleotides read TGTGCCACCCGATCTGCAGCGGGGGCCTACAATGAGCAGTTCTTC.

This chain joins TRBV27 and TRBJ1-5, with D perhaps matching TRBD1 (6 bases). Trimming took 0 bases from V and 1 from J, leaving 10 bases between them. The germline CDR1 and CDR2 sequences are MNHEY and SMNVEV (reference sequence). There are 16 residues in the CDR3. This chain's CDR3 is CASSLSYRVSNQPQHF. The CDR3, as DNA: TGTGCCAGCAGTTTATCCTACAGGGTGAGCAATCAGCCCCAGCATTTT.

This clone came up once. V is TRBV14 and J is TRBJ1-6; D not resolved. Between the trimmed V and J ends, which lost 2 bases and 10 bases, there was a span of 9 bases. The CDR3 is 13 amino acids. CDR1 is SGHDN, CDR2 FVKESK, per germline. The CDR3 sequence is CASSQLGRSPLHF. The DNA for the CDR3 is TGTGCCAGCAGCCAACTCGGCAGGTCACCCCTCCACTTT.

V usage is TRBV2 and J usage is TRBJ2-5, with 7 bases matching TRBD1. The CDR3 spans 14 residues. In germline, CDR1 is SNHLY, CDR2 FYNNEI. The V and J ends lost 6 bases and 2 bases, in that order; junction bases with no gene match: 6. The CDR3 spells CASSLTGIQETQYF. CDR3 in DNA: TGTGCCAGCAGCCTGACAGGGATTCAAGAGACCCAGTACTTC. The full variable domain, rest sourced from reference TRBV2 and TRBJ2-5, is EPEVTQTPSHQVTQMGQEVILRCVPISNHLYFYWYRQILGQKVEFLVSFYNNEISEKSEIFDDQFSVERPDGSNFTLKIRSTKLEDSAMYFCASSLTGIQETQYFGPGTRLLVL.

V is TRBV9 and J is TRBJ1-1; D gene unclear. V was cut by 0 bases and J by 0 bases, with 6 bases left in between. CDR1 and CDR2 from the germline V gene are SGDLS and YYNGEE. The CDR3 loop spans 14 amino acids. The CDR3, as DNA: TGTGCCAGCAGCGTAGACTTGCTGAACACTGAAGCTTTCTTT. Encoded protein: CASSVDLLNTEAFF.

V usage is TRBV6-2 or TRBV6-3 and J usage is TRBJ2-7; the D gene is possibly TRBD2 (5 bases). There are 16 residues in the CDR3. V shed 2 bases and J shed 0 bases, with 14 bases lying between them. Germline V gene data show CDR1 as MNHEY and CDR2 as SVGEGT. In DNA form, the CDR3 reads TGTGCCAGCAGTTACGTTAGGAGGACGAGCTCCTACGAGCAGTACGTC. Translated, it gives CASSYVRRTSSYEQYV.

The V gene is TRBV4-1, the J gene TRBJ2-5; 12 positions match TRBD2. The germline V gene has CDR1 MGHRA and CDR2 YSYEKL. CDR3 length: 15 amino acids. The trim removed 4 bases at V and 4 bases at J, leaving 4 bases unmatched. The DNA for the CDR3 is TGCGCCAGCAGCCGACTAGCGGGGGCTCGAGAGACCCAGTACTTC. Translated, it gives CASSRLAGARETQYF.

CDR3 DNA: TGTGCCAGCAGTTTTGTAGGAGGGGGCGAGGGAAAACTGTTTTTT. As protein: CASSFVGGGEGKLFF. The genes are TRBV28 and TRBJ1-4; TRBD1 matches at 7 bases. Germline V lookup: CDR1 MDHEN, CDR2 SYDVKM. The V segment lost 3 bases and the J segment 10 bases; nucleotides outside the gene matches: 11. The CDR3 spans 15 residues.

The chain is built from TRBV5-1 and TRBJ1-1; 8 bases agree with TRBD1. Trimming took 5 bases from V and 7 from J; bases not matched to a gene: 10. The CDR3 length is 14 residues. CDR1 and CDR2 from the germline V gene are SGHRS and YFSETQ. The chain's CDR3 is CASRPTGVGIEAFF. CDR3 bases: TGCGCCAGCAGACCGACAGGGGTGGGGATTGAAGCTTTCTTT.

V gene TRBV5-6 combines with J gene TRBJ1-6; D ambiguous. CDR3 length: 15 amino acids. The germline CDR1 and CDR2 sequences are SGHDT and YYEEEE. The V end lost 0 bases, the J end lost 10 bases, and 14 bases lay between the germline ends. The DNA of the CDR3 is TGTGCCAGCAGCTTGGCCTTTGGGGAGCGCTCACCCCTCCACTTT. It translates to CASSLAFGERSPLHF.

This clone occurred once. This sequence joins TRBV15 and TRBJ1-1, with unresolved D. The CDR3 extends over 13 amino acids. With 5 bases removed from V and 0 bases from J, the gap between germline ends came to 7 bases. The V gene's germline CDR1 is LNHNV and CDR2 YYDKDF (reference sequence). CDR3 sequence reads: CATSWRLNTEAFF. Written as DNA, the CDR3 is TGTGCCACCAGCTGGCGGCTGAACACTGAAGCTTTCTTT. Full variable domain (missing parts from reference TRBV15 and TRBJ1-1): DAMVIQNPRYQVTQFGKPVTLSCSQTLNHNVMYWYQQKSSQAPKLLFHYYDKDFNNEADTPDNFQSRRPNTSFCFLDIRSPGLGDTAMYLCATSWRLNTEAFFGQGTRLTVV.

V gene TRBV19 combines with J gene TRBJ1-1; 11 bases fit TRBD1. The CDR3 spans 16 residues. CDR1 and CDR2 (germline): LNHDA, SQIVND (reference sequence). V gave up 3 bases and J gave up 0 bases; unmatched junction bases: 3. CDR3 residues: CASSIPGQGVNTEAFF. The CDR3 coding sequence is TGTGCCAGTAGTATCCCGGGACAGGGGGTGAACACTGAAGCTTTCTTT.

This chain connects TRBV9 to TRBJ1-2; no clear D. From germline, CDR1 is SGDLS and CDR2 YYNGEE. The CDR3 is 14 amino acids. V was trimmed by 4 bases and J by 2 bases, leaving 12 bases between them. For the CDR3, the DNA is TGTGCCAGCAGCCACAGCCGCCCGAACTATGGCTACACCTTC. Its protein is CASSHSRPNYGYTF.

The chain combines TRBV29-1 with TRBJ2-7, with TRBD1 matching over 9 bases. The germline V gene encodes CDR1 SQVTM and CDR2 ANQGSEA. Unmatched junction bases numbered 8, after V lost 7 bases and J lost 1 base. CDR3 length equals 14 residues. CDR3 amino acids: CSAAQDRGSYEQYF. The CDR3 nucleotides are TGCAGCGCAGCCCAGGACAGGGGATCCTACGAGCAGTACTTC.

This clone appeared a few times. The chain recombines TRBV18 with TRBJ1-6, with 8 bases that match TRBD1. Germline CDR1 KGHSH, CDR2 LQKENI. This CDR3 comprises 16 residues. Trimming removed 3 bases from V and 9 bases from J; junction bases left unmatched: 10. The chain's CDR3 is CASSPSTGAEGSPLHF. Written as DNA, the CDR3 is TGTGCCAGCTCACCCTCGACAGGGGCGGAGGGTTCACCCCTCCACTTT.

The V and J genes are TRBV14 and TRBJ1-5; no firm D call. The CDR3 sequence is 13 residues long. Germline assignment: CDR1 SGHDN and CDR2 FVKESK. V was trimmed by 0 bases and J by 7 bases, leaving 7 bases between them. CDR3 in amino acids: CASSQDGQQPQHF. The DNA for the CDR3 is TGTGCCAGCAGCCAAGATGGCCAACAGCCCCAGCATTTT. Combining the CDR3 with reference TRBV14 and TRBJ1-5 gives the whole variable domain EAGVTQFPSHSVIEKGQTVTLRCDPISGHDNLYWYRRVMGKEIKFLLHFVKESKQDESGMPNNRFLAERTGGTYSTLKVQPAELEDSGVYFCASSQDGQQPQHFGDGTRLSIL.

This rearrangement joins TRBV11-2 to TRBJ1-1; D gene ambiguous. The germline CDR1 and CDR2 sequences are SGHAT and FQNNGV. The V and J ends lost 1 base and 9 bases respectively, with 9 bases between them. CDR3 size: 12 residues. This CDR3 is CASSLAGGQAFF. The DNA of the CDR3 is TGTGCCAGCAGCTTAGCGGGCGGGCAAGCTTTCTTT. Looking up the rest from reference TRBV11-2 and TRBJ1-1 gives the full variable domain: EAGVAQSPRYKIIEKRQSVAFWCNPISGHATLYWYQQILGQGPKLLIQFQNNGVVDDSQLPKDRFSAERLKGVDSTLKIQPAKLEDSAVYLCASSLAGGQAFFGQGTRLTVV.

This chain joins TRBV6-5 and TRBJ1-4, with D perhaps TRBD1 (5 bases). The CDR3 sequence is 13 residues long. CDR1 and CDR2 from the germline V gene are MNHEY and SVGAGI. Trimming removed 6 bases from V and 4 bases from J, with 9 bases in between. The CDR3 region is CASRTVFNEKLFF. DNA for the CDR3: TGTGCCAGCAGGACAGTCTTTAATGAAAAACTGTTTTTT.

This chain uses TRBV14 with TRBJ2-1, with 9 bases that match TRBD2. J gave up 1 base and V 0 bases, and 13 bases lay outside the gene matches. CDR3 length equals 20 residues. From germline, CDR1 is SGHDN and CDR2 FVKESK. The CDR3 DNA reads TGTGCCAGCAGCCAAGATCGGGATAGCGGGGGAGCAGGGTCCTACAATGAGCAGTTCTTC. This encodes CASSQDRDSGGAGSYNEQFF. The whole variable domain, remainder taken from reference TRBV14 and TRBJ2-1, is EAGVTQFPSHSVIEKGQTVTLRCDPISGHDNLYWYRRVMGKEIKFLLHFVKESKQDESGMPNNRFLAERTGGTYSTLKVQPAELEDSGVYFCASSQDRDSGGAGSYNEQFFGPGTRLTVL.

In nucleotides, the CDR3 is TGTGCCAGCAGTTATCAAGACAGGGGGACTGGCTACACCTTC. Translating it yields CASSYQDRGTGYTF. The chain employs TRBV6-6 and TRBJ1-2, with 9 bases aligning to TRBD1. The CDR3 is made up of 14 amino acids. CDR1 and CDR2 from the germline V gene are MNHNY and SVGAGI (reference sequence). V shed 3 bases, J shed 7 bases, and the junction held 6 bases outside the gene matches.

This clone was recorded a few times. This chain links TRBV25-1 with TRBJ1-4, with 7 nucleotides matching TRBD1. Germline V gene sequence: CDR1 MGHDK, CDR2 SYGVNS. The V and J ends lost 4 bases and 0 bases, in that order; junction bases with no gene match: 2. This CDR3 region has 15 residues. The CDR3 DNA reads TGTGCCAGCAGTGCCACAGGGGCAACTAATGAAAAACTGTTTTTT. Translated: CASSATGATNEKLFF.

The V and J genes are TRBV6-4 and TRBJ2-4; perhaps TRBD1 as D (6 bases). Germline V lookup: CDR1 MRHNA, CDR2 SNTAGT. CDR3 length equals 13 residues. Trimming cost V 0 bases and J 13 bases, with 13 bases left between them. Here the CDR3 DNA reads TGTGCCAGCAGTGACTCAGGGGCAGGGGAACAGTACTTC. Translated, it gives CASSDSGAGEQYF.

The chain couples TRBV30 to TRBJ1-2; TRBD1 matches 7 bases. J was trimmed by 8 bases and V by 2 bases; bases with no gene match: 8. Germline lookup yields CDR1 GTSNPN and CDR2 SVGIG (reference sequence). There are 13 residues in the CDR3. The CDR3 sequence is CAWSPKGAEGYTF. The CDR3 DNA is TGTGCCTGGAGTCCGAAGGGGGCTGAGGGCTACACCTTC. Combining the CDR3 with reference TRBV30 and TRBJ1-2 gives the whole variable domain SQTIHQWPATLVQPVGSPLSLECTVEGTSNPNLYWYRQAAGRGLQLLFYSVGIGQISSEVPQNLSASRPQDRQFILSSKKLLLSDSGFYLCAWSPKGAEGYTFGSGTRLTVV.

This clone was picked up one time. This chain joins TRBV12-5 and TRBJ1-5; no reliable D call. The CDR3 length is 13 residues. The V gene lost 2 bases and the J gene lost 5 bases, with 7 bases spanning the gap. Looked up from germline, CDR1 is LGHNT and CDR2 is FRNRAP. CDR3 DNA sequence: TGTGCTAGTGGTTTGCAATTAGATCAGCCCCAGCATTTT. It translates to CASGLQLDQPQHF.

About this clone itself: A read error may be the cause here, since a much bigger clone is one base away. The V gene is TRBV9, the J gene TRBJ1-5, with 11 bases identical to TRBD1. This CDR3 has 17 amino acids. Unmatched junction bases numbered 13, after V lost 9 bases and J lost 2 bases. CDR1 is SGDLS and CDR2 is YYNGEE in the germline V gene. The CDR3 coding sequence is TGTGCCAACAGTCAGGACAGGGGGCTGGGTGGCAATCAGCCCCAGCATTTT. Its translation: CANSQDRGLGGNQPQHF.